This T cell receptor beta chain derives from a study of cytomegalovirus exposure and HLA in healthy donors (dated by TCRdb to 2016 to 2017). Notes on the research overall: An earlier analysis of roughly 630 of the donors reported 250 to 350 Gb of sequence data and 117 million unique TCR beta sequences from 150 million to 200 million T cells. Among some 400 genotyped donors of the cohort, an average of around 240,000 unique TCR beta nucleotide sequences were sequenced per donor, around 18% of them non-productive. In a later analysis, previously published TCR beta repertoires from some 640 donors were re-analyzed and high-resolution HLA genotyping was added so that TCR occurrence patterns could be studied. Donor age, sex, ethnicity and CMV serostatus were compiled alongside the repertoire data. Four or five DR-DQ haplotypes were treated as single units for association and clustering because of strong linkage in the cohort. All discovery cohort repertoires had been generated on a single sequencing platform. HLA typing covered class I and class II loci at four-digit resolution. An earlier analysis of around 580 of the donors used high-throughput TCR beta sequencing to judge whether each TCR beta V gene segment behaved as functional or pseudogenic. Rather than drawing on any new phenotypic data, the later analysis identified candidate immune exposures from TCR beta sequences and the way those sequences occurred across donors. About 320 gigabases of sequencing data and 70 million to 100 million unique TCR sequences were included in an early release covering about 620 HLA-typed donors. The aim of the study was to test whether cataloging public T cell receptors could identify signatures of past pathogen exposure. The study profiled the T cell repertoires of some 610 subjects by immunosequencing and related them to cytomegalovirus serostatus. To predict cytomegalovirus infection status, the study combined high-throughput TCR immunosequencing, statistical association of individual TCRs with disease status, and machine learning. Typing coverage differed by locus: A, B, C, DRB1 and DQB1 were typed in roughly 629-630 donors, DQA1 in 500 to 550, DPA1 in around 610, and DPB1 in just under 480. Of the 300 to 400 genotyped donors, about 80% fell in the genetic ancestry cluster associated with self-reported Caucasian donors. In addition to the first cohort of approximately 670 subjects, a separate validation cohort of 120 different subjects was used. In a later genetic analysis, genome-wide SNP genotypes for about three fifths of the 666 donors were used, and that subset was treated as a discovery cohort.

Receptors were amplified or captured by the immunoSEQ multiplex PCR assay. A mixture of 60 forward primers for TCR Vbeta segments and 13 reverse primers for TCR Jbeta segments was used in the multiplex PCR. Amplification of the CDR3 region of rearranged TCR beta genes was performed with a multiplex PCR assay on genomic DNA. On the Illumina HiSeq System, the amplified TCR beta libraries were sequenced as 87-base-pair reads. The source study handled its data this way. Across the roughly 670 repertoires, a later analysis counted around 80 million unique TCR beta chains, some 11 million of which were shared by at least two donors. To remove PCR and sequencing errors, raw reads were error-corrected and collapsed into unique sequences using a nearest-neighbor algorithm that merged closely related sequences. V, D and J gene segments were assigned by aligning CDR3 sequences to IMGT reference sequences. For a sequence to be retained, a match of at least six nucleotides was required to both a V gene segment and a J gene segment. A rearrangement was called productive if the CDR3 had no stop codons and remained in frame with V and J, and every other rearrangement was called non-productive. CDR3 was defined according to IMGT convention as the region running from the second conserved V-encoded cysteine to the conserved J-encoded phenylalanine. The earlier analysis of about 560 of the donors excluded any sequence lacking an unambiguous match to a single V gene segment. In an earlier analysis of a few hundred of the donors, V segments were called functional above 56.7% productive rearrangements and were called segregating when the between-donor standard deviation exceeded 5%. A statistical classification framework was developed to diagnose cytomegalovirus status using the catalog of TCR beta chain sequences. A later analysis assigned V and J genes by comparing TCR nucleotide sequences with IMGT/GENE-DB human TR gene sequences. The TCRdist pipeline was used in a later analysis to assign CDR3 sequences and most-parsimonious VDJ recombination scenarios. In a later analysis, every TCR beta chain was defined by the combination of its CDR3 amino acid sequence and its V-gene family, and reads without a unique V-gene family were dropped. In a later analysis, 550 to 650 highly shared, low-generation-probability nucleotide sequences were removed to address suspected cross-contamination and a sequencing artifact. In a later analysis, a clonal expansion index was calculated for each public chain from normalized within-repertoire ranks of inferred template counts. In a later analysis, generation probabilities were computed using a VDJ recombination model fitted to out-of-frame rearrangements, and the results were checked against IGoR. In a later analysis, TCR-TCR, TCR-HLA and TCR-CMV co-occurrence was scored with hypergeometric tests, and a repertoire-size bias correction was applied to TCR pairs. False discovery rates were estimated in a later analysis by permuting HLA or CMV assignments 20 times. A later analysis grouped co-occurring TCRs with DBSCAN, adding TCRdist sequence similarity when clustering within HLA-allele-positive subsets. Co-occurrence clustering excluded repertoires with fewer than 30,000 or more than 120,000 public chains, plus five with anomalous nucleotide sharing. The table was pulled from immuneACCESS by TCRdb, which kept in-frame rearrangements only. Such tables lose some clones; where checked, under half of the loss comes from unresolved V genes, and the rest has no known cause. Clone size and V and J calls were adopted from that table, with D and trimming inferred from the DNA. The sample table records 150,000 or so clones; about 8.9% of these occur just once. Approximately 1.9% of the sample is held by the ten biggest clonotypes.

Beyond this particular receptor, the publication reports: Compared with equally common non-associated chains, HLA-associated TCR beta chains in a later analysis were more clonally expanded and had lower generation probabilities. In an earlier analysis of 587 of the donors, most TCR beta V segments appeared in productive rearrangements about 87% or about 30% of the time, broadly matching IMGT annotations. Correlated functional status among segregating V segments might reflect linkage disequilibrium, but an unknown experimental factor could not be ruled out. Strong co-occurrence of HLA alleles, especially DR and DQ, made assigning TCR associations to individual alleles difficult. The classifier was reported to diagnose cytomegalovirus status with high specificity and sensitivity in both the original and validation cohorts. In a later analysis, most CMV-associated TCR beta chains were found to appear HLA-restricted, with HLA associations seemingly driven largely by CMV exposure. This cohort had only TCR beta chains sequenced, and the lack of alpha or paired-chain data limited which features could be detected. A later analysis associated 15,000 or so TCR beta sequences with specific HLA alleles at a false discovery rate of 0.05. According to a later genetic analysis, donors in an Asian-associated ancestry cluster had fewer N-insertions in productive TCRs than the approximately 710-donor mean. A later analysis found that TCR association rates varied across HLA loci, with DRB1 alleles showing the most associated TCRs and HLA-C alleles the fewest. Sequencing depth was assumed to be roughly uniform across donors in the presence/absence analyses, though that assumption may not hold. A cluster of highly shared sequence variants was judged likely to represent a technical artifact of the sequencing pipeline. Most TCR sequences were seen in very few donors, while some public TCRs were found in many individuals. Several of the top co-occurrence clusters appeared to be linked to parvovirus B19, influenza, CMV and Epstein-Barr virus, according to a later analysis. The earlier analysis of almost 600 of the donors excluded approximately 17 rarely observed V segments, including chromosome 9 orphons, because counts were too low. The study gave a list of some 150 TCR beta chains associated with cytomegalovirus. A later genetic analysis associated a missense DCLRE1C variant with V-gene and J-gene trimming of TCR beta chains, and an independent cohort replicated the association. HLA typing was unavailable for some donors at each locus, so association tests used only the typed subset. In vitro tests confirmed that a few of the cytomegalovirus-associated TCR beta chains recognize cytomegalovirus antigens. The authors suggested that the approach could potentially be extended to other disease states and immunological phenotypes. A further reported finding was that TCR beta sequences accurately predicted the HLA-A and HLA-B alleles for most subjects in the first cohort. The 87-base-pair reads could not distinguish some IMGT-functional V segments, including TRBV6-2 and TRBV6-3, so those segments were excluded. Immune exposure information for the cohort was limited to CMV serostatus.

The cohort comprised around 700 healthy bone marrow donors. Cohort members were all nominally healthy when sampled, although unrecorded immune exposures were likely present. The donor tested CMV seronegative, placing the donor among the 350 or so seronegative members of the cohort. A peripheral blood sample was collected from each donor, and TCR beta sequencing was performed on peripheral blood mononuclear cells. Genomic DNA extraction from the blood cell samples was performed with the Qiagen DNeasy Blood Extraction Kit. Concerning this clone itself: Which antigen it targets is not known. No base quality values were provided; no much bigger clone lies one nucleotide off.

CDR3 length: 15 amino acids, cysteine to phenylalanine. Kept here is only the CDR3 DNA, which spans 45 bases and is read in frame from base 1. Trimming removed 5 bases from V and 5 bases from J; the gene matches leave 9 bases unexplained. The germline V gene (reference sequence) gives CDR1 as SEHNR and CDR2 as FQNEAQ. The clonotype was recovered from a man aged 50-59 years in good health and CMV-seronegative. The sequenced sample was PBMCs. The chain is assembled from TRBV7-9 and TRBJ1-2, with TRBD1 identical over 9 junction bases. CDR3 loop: CASSPGTGRWYGYTF. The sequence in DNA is TGTGCCAGCAGCCCCGGGACAGGGCGATGGTATGGCTACACCTTC.